This TCR beta chain is from a study of monozygotic twins with inflammatory bowel disease. Regarding this clonotype: Its antigen remains unidentified.

Study findings and constraints: Lower sharing of clonotypes with other individuals was seen in IBD patients than in healthy twins. This was most marked in patients showing signs of disease activity. The inverse Simpson measure of TCRbeta diversity was lower in IBD patients than in healthy co-twins.

UMIs that had a 6-nucleotide sample barcode were put in using template switching. TCRdb derives one entry per CDR3 protein from the 5' RACE reads, leaving out DNA. Reported are 200,000 to 250,000 distinct CDR3 sequences; the ten largest clones contain under 8.5%. RNA in its total form was extracted from whole blood, and T cells were not sorted. The clonotype originates from a human donor with ulcerative colitis or Crohn's disease, or a healthy co-twin of an affected twin (not recorded which). Sequenced sample: blood.

CDR3 sequence reads: CASSYSRSGVYGYTF. The V call is TRBV6-5, the J call TRBJ1-2. CDR1 and CDR2 from the germline V gene are MNHEY and SVGAGI. The CDR3 loop spans 15 amino acids.